Sequencing of this T cell receptor (beta chain) was carried out in a study of cytomegalovirus exposure and HLA in healthy donors. Healthy individuals who donated bone marrow served as the donors. The study ran its PCR with 60 Vbeta and 13 Jbeta primers. Per the original data handling: In a later analysis, the count reached approximately 80 million unique TCR beta chains, with roughly 11 million shared. Here immunoSEQ multiplex PCR was the method, and the copy in TCRdb shows in-frame clones only, minus some. V and J calls and clone size are given by that table; D and trimming were obtained from the DNA. The repertoire holds 85,000 to 100,000 clones, with around three quarters as singletons. Trimming took off 3 bases at V and 1 base at J, with 24 bases between the two ends. The CDR3 is 19 amino acids. CDR1 and CDR2 from the germline V gene are MNHEY and SMNVEV (reference sequence).

Sequenced input: PBMCs. J is TRBJ1-1 and V is TRBV27; tentative D call: TRBD1 (5 bases). The sequence was collected from a male donor in good health and CMV-seropositive. Written as DNA, the CDR3 is TGTGCCAGCAGTTTCACGCTCGGGGGGGTCAGACCACCGAACACTGAAGCTTTCTTT. This sequence encodes CASSFTLGGVRPPNTEAFF.